This entry lists 22 T cell receptor beta chains sequenced from one sample in a study of T cell changes during pregnancy in multiple sclerosis. TCRdb keeps only in-frame clones here, not all; method: immunoSEQ multiplex PCR. The sample yields about 33,000 clones, 90% to 95% seen once. Sample: CD4+ T cells from peripheral blood mononuclear cells, taken in the third trimester of pregnancy. The receptors derive from a female donor in good health, enrolled as a control in a pregnancy study.

The chain carries TRBV18 and TRBJ2-2, with TRBD1 identical over 9 bases. Germline assignment: CDR1 KGHSH and CDR2 LQKENI. The CDR3 has 15 amino acids. The V segment lost 0 bases and the J segment 6 bases; nucleotides outside the gene matches: 2. CDR3 sequence reads: CASSPPGQGAGELFF. DNA of the CDR3: TGTGCCAGCTCACCACCGGGACAGGGTGCCGGGGAGCTGTTTTTT.

The chain uses TRBV28 and TRBJ2-1; 11 bases are shared with TRBD1. Germline CDR1 reads MDHEN; CDR2 reads SYDVKM. V lost 6 bases to trimming and J lost 5 bases; unmatched junction nucleotides: 6. The CDR3 is 15 residues long. The CDR3 is CASSLGDRGNNEQFF. The DNA of the CDR3 is TGTGCCAGCAGCCTGGGGGACAGGGGGAACAATGAGCAGTTCTTC.

The chain joins TRBV2 to TRBJ2-7; D call uncertain. Germline V CDR1 and CDR2: SNHLY, FYNNEI. With 2 bases removed from V and 2 bases from J, the gap between germline ends came to 10 bases. CDR3 length: 14 residues. The CDR3 region has the DNA TGTGCCAGCAGTGAATTTAAGCTACCCTACGAGCAGTACTTC. Its protein is CASSEFKLPYEQYF.

This clone is a singleton in its sample. This sequence joins TRBV7-9 and TRBJ1-6, with D possibly TRBD1 on 5 matching bases. Germline V gives CDR1 SEHNR, CDR2 FQNEAQ (reference sequence). The CDR3 sequence is 15 residues long. V lost 1 base and J lost 10, with 14 bases in between. The CDR3 DNA sequence: TGTGCCAGCAGCTTAGTCGGGGGAAGGTACTCACCCCTCCACTTT. Its translation is CASSLVGGRYSPLHF.

This chain links TRBV19 with TRBJ1-6; D is perhaps TRBD1 (5 bases). The CDR3 is 15 amino acids. Trimming took off 3 bases at V and 8 bases at J, with 14 bases between the two ends. CDR1 and CDR2 from the germline V gene are LNHDA and SQIVND (reference sequence). The CDR3 sequence: CASSIVSGYDSPLHF. The CDR3 DNA follows: TGTGCCAGTAGTATCGTTTCAGGGTACGATTCACCCCTCCACTTT.

V is TRBV7-2 and J is TRBJ2-1; D possibly corresponds to TRBD2 (5 bases). V was cut by 7 bases and J by 6 bases, with 16 bases left in between. This CDR3 comprises 14 residues. Looked up from germline, CDR1 is SGHTA and CDR2 is FQGNSA. CDR3 loop: CASTKSRGINEQFF. The CDR3 nucleotides are TGTGCCAGCACCAAGTCGAGAGGGATCAATGAGCAGTTCTTC.

This clone has only one observation. The chain couples TRBV18 to TRBJ2-7; TRBD2 might be the D (5 bases). Germline CDR1 is KGHSH and CDR2 is LQKENI. CDR3 length: 14 amino acids. V lost 2 bases to trimming and J lost 7 bases, with 15 bases between them. The CDR3 loop reads CASSPVSRSGEQYF. The CDR3, as DNA: TGTGCCAGCTCACCAGTGAGCAGATCGGGAGAGCAGTACTTC.

The rearrangement uses TRBV4-1 and TRBJ1-1, with 7 positions matching TRBD1. The CDR3 runs 18 residues. CDR1 MGHRA and CDR2 YSYEKL come from the germline V gene. The J segment lost 1 base and the V segment lost 2 bases, leaving 13 bases of the junction unmatched. DNA for the CDR3: TGCGCCAGCAGCCAATCGCCGCCAGGGGGAAGTTGGAACACTGAAGCTTTCTTT. This encodes CASSQSPPGGSWNTEAFF.

The chain employs TRBV7-2 and TRBJ2-5; 9 bases fit TRBD2. This CDR3 region has 12 residues. Germline V CDR1 and CDR2: SGHTA, FQGNSA. V trimming: 1 base; J trimming: 13 bases; junction bases outside the gene matches: 4. The CDR3 DNA reads as TGTGCCAGCAGCTTAGAGCGGGGGGTTGGGTACTTC. This translates into CASSLERGVGYF. The variable domain in full, with the rest retrieved from reference TRBV7-2 and TRBJ2-5, is GAGVSQSPSNKVTEKGKDVELRCDPISGHTALYWYRQSLGQGLEFLIYFQGNSAPDKSGLPSDRFSAERTGGSVSTLTIQRTQQEDSAVYLCASSLERGVGYFGPGTRLLVL.

The genes are TRBV2 and TRBJ2-7, with 10 nucleotides matching TRBD2. Germline-derived CDR1 and CDR2 are SNHLY and FYNNEI. This CDR3 contains 14 residues. After removal of 5 bases from V and 1 base from J, the junction contained 2 bases not matched to a gene. In DNA form, the CDR3 reads TGTGCCAGCAGTCTAGCGGGGGCATCCTACGAGCAGTACTTC. This sequence encodes CASSLAGASYEQYF.

This sequence joins TRBV2 and TRBJ2-7; TRBD2 aligns across 9 bases. The germline V gene has CDR1 SNHLY and CDR2 FYNNEI. V trimming: 6 bases; J trimming: 5 bases; junction bases outside the gene matches: 14. This CDR3 has 16 residues. The DNA for the CDR3 is TGTGCCAGCAGCGATACCAATCTAGCGGGAATCCACGAGCAGTACTTC. This translates into CASSDTNLAGIHEQYF.

CDR3 nucleotides: TGTGCCAGCAGTTTAACGTATCAGGGGTATGGCTACACCTTC. Its protein is CASSLTYQGYGYTF. The chain carries TRBV28 and TRBJ1-2; perhaps TRBD1 as D (6 bases). Trimming cost V 2 bases and J 5 bases, with 12 bases left between them. Germline V gene sequence: CDR1 MDHEN, CDR2 SYDVKM. There are 14 residues in the CDR3.

The chain employs TRBV6-6 and TRBJ2-7; weak D call: TRBD2 (6 bases). V lost 2 bases and J lost 2, with 13 bases in between. CDR3 length: 15 amino acids. Germline CDR1 is MNHNY and CDR2 is SVGAGI (reference sequence). The CDR3 sequence is CASSYRAGSTYEQYF. CDR3 nucleotides: TGTGCCAGCAGTTACAGGGCGGGGAGCACCTACGAGCAGTACTTC.

The chain recombines TRBV18 with TRBJ1-5; D is uncertain. Germline V gives CDR1 KGHSH, CDR2 LQKENI. Trimming pared 6 bases from V and 7 bases from J, leaving 16 bases between. The CDR3 sequence is 14 residues long. The CDR3 loop reads CASSRLEASQPQHF. The CDR3 bases are TGTGCCAGCTCTCGATTAGAAGCGTCGCAGCCCCAGCATTTT.

The chain recombines TRBV21-1 with TRBJ1-3; the tabulated D call, TRBD1, remains unverified against the DNA. TRBV21-1 is listed as a pseudogene. The CDR3 is 16 amino acids. The CDR3 is CASSKPFHRAGNTIYF. In nucleotides, the CDR3 is TGTGCCAGCAGCAAACCCTTCCACAGGGCGGGAAACACCATATATTTT.

The chain employs TRBV5-1 and TRBJ1-4; 8 bases are a match to TRBD1. V gave up 1 base and J gave up 8 bases; unmatched junction bases: 7. Germline assignment: CDR1 SGHRS and CDR2 YFSETQ. This CDR3 is built from 15 residues. Here the CDR3 DNA reads TGCGCCAGCAGCTTGACCCGGACAGGGAGCGAAAAACTGTTTTTT. This gives the protein CASSLTRTGSEKLFF.

This clone was counted once. The V gene is TRBV15, the J gene TRBJ2-7; D gene unclear. Germline loops: CDR1 LNHNV, CDR2 YYDKDF (reference sequence). The CDR3 loop spans 15 amino acids. V was shortened by 1 base and J by 4 bases, with 14 bases between the two germline ends. CDR3 region: CATSRGLGAAYEQYF. The CDR3 DNA reads TGTGCCACCAGCAGAGGGCTAGGAGCCGCATACGAGCAGTACTTC.

The rearrangement uses TRBV19 and TRBJ2-5; 7 positions agree with TRBD1. This CDR3 region has 13 residues. J lost 2 bases, V lost 5 bases, and 2 bases had no gene match. Germline V gives CDR1 LNHDA, CDR2 SQIVND (reference sequence). In nucleotides, the CDR3 is TGTGCCAGTAGTTGGGGACAGCAAGAGACCCAGTACTTC. Protein sequence: CASSWGQQETQYF.

The rearrangement joins TRBV19 to TRBJ1-1, with D possibly TRBD1 on 6 matching bases. CDR3 length: 14 amino acids. V lost 1 base and J 3 bases, leaving 9 bases between the germline ends. Per the germline V gene, CDR1 is LNHDA and CDR2 is SQIVND (reference sequence). CDR3 sequence reads: CASSIGAGDTEAFF. The CDR3 region has the DNA TGTGCCAGTAGTATAGGGGCAGGGGACACTGAAGCTTTCTTT. The full variable domain, completed using reference TRBV19 and TRBJ1-1, is DGGITQSPKYLFRKEGQNVTLSCEQNLNHDAMYWYRQDPGQGLRLIYYSQIVNDFQKGDIAEGYSVSREKKESFPLTVTSAQKNPTAFYLCASSIGAGDTEAFFGQGTRLTVV.

The chain links TRBV19 to TRBJ2-1; 12 bases line up with TRBD2. J gave up 3 bases and V 6 bases, and 3 bases lay outside the gene matches. This CDR3 has 15 amino acids. Germline CDR1 is LNHDA and CDR2 is SQIVND (reference sequence). In nucleotides, the CDR3 is TGTGCCAGTAGATCGACTAGCGGGAGCTACAATGAGCAGTTCTTC. This gives the protein CASRSTSGSYNEQFF. Drawing the rest from reference TRBV19 and TRBJ2-1, the complete variable domain is DGGITQSPKYLFRKEGQNVTLSCEQNLNHDAMYWYRQDPGQGLRLIYYSQIVNDFQKGDIAEGYSVSREKKESFPLTVTSAQKNPTAFYLCASRSTSGSYNEQFFGPGTRLTVL.

The chain carries TRBV14 and TRBJ2-5, with 8 bases lining up with TRBD2. With 0 bases clipped from V and 2 bases from J, the junction kept 8 bases outside the gene matches. Germline V gene sequence: CDR1 SGHDN, CDR2 FVKESK. CDR3 length equals 17 residues. CDR3 region: CASSQDSGGGPQETQYF. In DNA, the CDR3 is TGTGCCAGCAGCCAAGATAGTGGCGGGGGGCCTCAAGAGACCCAGTACTTC.

The rearrangement links TRBV6-4 to TRBJ2-2; D is possibly TRBD1 (5 bases). The V end lost 5 bases, the J end lost 1 base, and 8 bases lay between the germline ends. The germline V gene encodes CDR1 MRHNA and CDR2 SNTAGT. This CDR3 is built from 14 residues. CDR3 in DNA: TGTGCCAGCAGTCTAACAGGGAACACCGGGGAGCTGTTTTTT. Its protein product is CASSLTGNTGELFF.